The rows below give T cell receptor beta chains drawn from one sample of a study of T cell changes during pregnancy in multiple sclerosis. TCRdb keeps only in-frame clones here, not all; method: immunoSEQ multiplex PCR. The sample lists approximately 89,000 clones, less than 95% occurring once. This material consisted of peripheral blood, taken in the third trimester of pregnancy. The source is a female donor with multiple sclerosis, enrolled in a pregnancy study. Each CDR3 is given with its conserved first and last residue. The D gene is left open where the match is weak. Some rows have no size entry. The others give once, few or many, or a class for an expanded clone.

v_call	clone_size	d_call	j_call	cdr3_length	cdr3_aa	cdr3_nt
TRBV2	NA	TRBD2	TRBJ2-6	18	CASTVTSGGPPGANVLTF	TGTGCCAGCACTGTGACTAGCGGGGGCCCGCCTGGGGCCAACGTCCTGACTTTC
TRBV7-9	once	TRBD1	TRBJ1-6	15	CASSSQGAINSPLHF	TGTGCCAGCAGCTCGCAGGGGGCAATTAATTCACCCCTCCACTTT
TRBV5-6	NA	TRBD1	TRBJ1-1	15	CASTLWGTGWTEAFF	TGTGCCAGCACCCTCTGGGGGACAGGGTGGACTGAAGCTTTCTTT
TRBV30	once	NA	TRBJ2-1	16	CAWSPPRTPSYNEQFF	TGTGCCTGGAGTCCCCCTCGTACTCCCTCCTACAATGAGCAGTTCTTC
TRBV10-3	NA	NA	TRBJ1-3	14	CAAGLGLERNTIYF	TGTGCCGCAGGTCTGGGGCTGGAAAGAAACACCATATATTTT
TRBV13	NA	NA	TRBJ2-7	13	CASSLGGVYEQYF	TGTGCCAGCAGCTTAGGGGGCGTCTACGAGCAGTACTTC
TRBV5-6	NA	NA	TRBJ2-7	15	CASSFPREGSYEQYF	TGTGCCAGCAGCTTTCCGAGGGAAGGCTCCTACGAGCAGTACTTC
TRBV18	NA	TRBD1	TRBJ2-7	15	CASSPGDRVIYEQYF	TGTGCCAGCTCACCAGGGGACAGGGTCATCTACGAGCAGTACTTC
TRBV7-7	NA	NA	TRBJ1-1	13	CASSLARGTEAFF	TGTGCTAGCAGCTTAGCTCGGGGCACTGAAGCTTTCTTT
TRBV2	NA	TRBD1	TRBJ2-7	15	CASNSLRDSTYEQYF	TGTGCCAGCAATAGCCTCCGGGACAGTACCTACGAGCAGTACTTC
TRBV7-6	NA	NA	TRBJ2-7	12	CASSPNGGEQYF	TGTGCCAGCAGCCCGAACGGGGGAGAGCAGTACTTC
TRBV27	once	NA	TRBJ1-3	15	CASSFLRSSGNTIYF	TGTGCCAGCAGTTTTTTACGGTCCTCTGGAAACACCATATATTTT
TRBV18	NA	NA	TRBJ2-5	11	CASSGGETQYF	TGTGCCAGCTCAGGGGGGGAGACCCAGTACTTC
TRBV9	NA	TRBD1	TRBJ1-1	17	CASSVGDRVYLGTEAFF	TGTGCCAGCAGCGTAGGGGACAGGGTGTATCTGGGAACTGAAGCTTTCTTT
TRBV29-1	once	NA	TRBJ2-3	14	CSVDQQRSTDTQYF	TGCAGCGTAGACCAACAGAGAAGCACAGATACGCAGTATTTT
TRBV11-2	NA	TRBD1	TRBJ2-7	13	CASSMTGTYEQYF	TGTGCCAGCAGCATGACAGGGACCTACGAGCAGTACTTC
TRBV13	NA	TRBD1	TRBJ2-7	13	CASSSTGGYEQYF	TGTGCCAGCAGCTCTACAGGGGGCTACGAGCAGTACTTC
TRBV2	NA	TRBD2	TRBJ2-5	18	CAYSATSGGASPQETQYF	TGTGCCTACTCGGCGACTAGCGGGGGGGCCTCTCCCCAAGAGACCCAGTACTTC
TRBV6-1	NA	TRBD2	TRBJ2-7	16	CASSERGGIHSYEQYF	TGTGCCAGCAGTGAGCGGGGGGGCATACACTCCTACGAGCAGTACTTC
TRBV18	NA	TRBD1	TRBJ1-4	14	CASSYTGEGEKLFF	TGTGCCAGCTCATATACAGGGGAAGGGGAAAAACTGTTTTTT
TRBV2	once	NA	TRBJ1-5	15	CASRRTDHSNQPQHF	TGTGCCAGCAGACGGACAGATCATAGCAATCAGCCCCAGCATTTT
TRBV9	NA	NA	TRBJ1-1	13	CASSLGGGHEAFF	TGTGCCAGCAGCCTCGGGGGGGGCCATGAAGCTTTCTTT
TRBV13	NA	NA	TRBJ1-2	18	CASSLRTGLNSGGYGYTF	TGTGCCAGCAGCTTGCGAACCGGGCTGAACTCGGGGGGCTATGGCTACACCTTC
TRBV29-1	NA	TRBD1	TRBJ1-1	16	CSVDLTGAPRVAEAFF	TGCAGCGTTGATCTGACAGGGGCCCCTAGGGTCGCTGAAGCTTTCTTT
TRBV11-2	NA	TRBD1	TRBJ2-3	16	CASSLGPGTGTDTQYF	TGTGCCAGCAGCTTAGGGCCCGGGACAGGGACAGATACGCAGTATTTT
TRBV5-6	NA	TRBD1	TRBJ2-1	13	CASSWTQGVEQFF	TGTGCCAGCAGCTGGACGCAGGGGGTTGAGCAGTTCTTC
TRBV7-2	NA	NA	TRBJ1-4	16	CASSLGYRGLSEKLFF	TGTGCCAGCAGCTTAGGATACCGGGGTCTAAGTGAAAAACTGTTTTTT
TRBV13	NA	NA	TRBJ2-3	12	CASSPITDTQYF	TGTGCCAGCAGCCCTATCACAGATACGCAGTATTTT
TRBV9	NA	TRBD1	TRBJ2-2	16	CASSHPGQGRAGELFF	TGTGCCAGCAGCCACCCGGGACAGGGTAGGGCCGGGGAGCTGTTTTTT
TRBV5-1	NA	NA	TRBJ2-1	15	CASSLNSVSYNEQFF	TGCGCCAGCAGCTTGAATTCTGTCTCCTACAATGAGCAGTTCTTC
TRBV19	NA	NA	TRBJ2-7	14	CASSIGGLAAEQYF	TGTGCCAGTAGTATTGGAGGCCTGGCCGCCGAGCAGTACTTC
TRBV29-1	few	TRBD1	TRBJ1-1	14	CSVDQGGMNTEAFF	TGCAGCGTTGACCAGGGGGGAATGAACACTGAAGCTTTCTTT
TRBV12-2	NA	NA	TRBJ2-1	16	CASRSSGAYSYNEQFF	TGTGCAAGTCGCTCTTCAGGGGCCTACTCTTACAATGAGCAGTTCTTC
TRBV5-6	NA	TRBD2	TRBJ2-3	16	CASSLGLHGGGDTQYF	TGTGCCAGCAGCTTGGGTCTGCACGGGGGAGGGGATACGCAGTATTTT
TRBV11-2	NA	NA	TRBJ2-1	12	CASSGGAYEQFF	TGTGCCAGCAGCGGGGGGGCATATGAGCAGTTCTTC
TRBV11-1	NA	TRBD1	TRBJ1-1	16	CASSPTTGVRWTEAFF	TGTGCCAGCAGCCCCACGACAGGGGTCAGATGGACTGAAGCTTTCTTT
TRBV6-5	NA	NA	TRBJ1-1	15	CASSSVGGPNTEAFF	TGTGCCAGCAGTTCGGTCGGGGGGCCGAACACTGAAGCTTTCTTT
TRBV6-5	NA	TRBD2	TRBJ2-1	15	CASSPTSGDYNEQFF	TGTGCCAGCAGTCCAACTAGCGGGGACTACAATGAGCAGTTCTTC
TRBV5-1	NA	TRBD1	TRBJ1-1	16	CASSLTLITGGTEAFF	TGCGCCAGCAGCCTGACTCTCATTACAGGGGGGACTGAAGCTTTCTTT
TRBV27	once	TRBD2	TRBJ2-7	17	CASSFWGASGGLYEQYF	TGTGCCAGCAGTTTTTGGGGGGCTAGCGGGGGCTTATACGAGCAGTACTTC
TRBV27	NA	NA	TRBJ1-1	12	CASSSVDTEAFF	TGTGCCAGCAGTTCCGTAGACACTGAAGCTTTCTTT
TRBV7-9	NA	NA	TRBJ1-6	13	CASSPGEASPLHF	TGTGCCAGCAGTCCCGGGGAGGCTTCACCCCTCCACTTT